These 2 T cell receptor beta chains were sequenced from one sample in a study of cytomegalovirus exposure and HLA in healthy donors. The PCR was carried out with 60 Vbeta primers and 13 Jbeta primers. TCRdb's table, derived via immunoSEQ multiplex PCR, lists solely in-frame clones and lacks some. This repertoire shows tens of thousands of clones, approximately 78% found once; its top ten account for roughly 2.9%. Sequenced: PBMCs. The receptors here all came from a woman aged 30 to 39 in good health and CMV-seronegative.

J is TRBJ1-2 and V is TRBV10-2; 10 nucleotides agree with TRBD1. V was pared by 3 bases and J by 2 bases, with 3 bases of the junction left unmatched. This CDR3 is built from 15 residues. Germline V CDR1 and CDR2: WSHSY, SAAADI. CDR3 protein: CASSDGTGANYGYTF. The CDR3 DNA follows: TGCGCCAGCAGTGACGGGACAGGGGCGAACTATGGCTACACCTTC.

The rearrangement uses TRBV2 and TRBJ1-2; a possible D gene is TRBD1 (5 bases). Germline V gives CDR1 SNHLY, CDR2 FYNNEI. V dropped 7 bases and J dropped 7 bases, with 16 bases sitting between them. The CDR3 has 13 residues. The CDR3 is CASNNWGAGGYTF. The CDR3 DNA follows: TGTGCCAGCAACAATTGGGGCGCCGGTGGCTACACCTTC.